This entry lists 14 T cell receptor beta chains sequenced from one sample in a study of spatial heterogeneity in lung cancer. TCRdb analysed the 5' RACE reads with MiXCR anew, one entry per CDR3 protein. This sample yields some 78,000 distinct CDR3 sequences, of which around 7.3% are seen a single time; 6.8% belongs to the top ten. Time point here: sample taken at primary tumor resection. The input for sequencing was PBMCs, taken at surgery. The source of these receptors is a male donor with early-stage non-small cell lung cancer.

This clonotype came up a few times. The chain recombines TRBV30 with TRBJ1-1; unclear D gene. The CDR3 runs 15 residues. Trimming removed 2 bases from V and 0 bases from J, with 13 bases in between. Germline values: CDR1 GTSNPN, CDR2 SVGIG (reference sequence). The CDR3 sequence is CAWSPAGRMNTEAFF. CDR3 nucleotide sequence: TGTGCCTGGAGTCCGGCGGGTCGGATGAACACTGAAGCTTTCTTT.

The table lists this clonotype with many counts. The chain uses TRBV5-1 and TRBJ1-4; 10 bases agree with TRBD1. V was pared by 4 bases and J by 2 bases, with 5 bases of the junction left unmatched. CDR1 and CDR2 from the germline V gene are SGHRS and YFSETQ. The length of the CDR3 is 16 residues. The CDR3, as DNA: TGCGCCAGCAGCGGACAGGGACAGGGGACTAATGAAAAACTGTTTTTT. This sequence encodes CASSGQGQGTNEKLFF.

This clonotype was detected many times. The V call is TRBV5-1, the J call TRBJ2-5, with 9 bases matching TRBD1. CDR1 and CDR2 (germline): SGHRS, YFSETQ. The length of the CDR3 is 14 residues. The junction had 8 bases not matched to a gene; V was cut back by 6 bases and J by 5 bases. CDR3 in amino acids: CASNSGTGRETQYF. As DNA, the CDR3 is TGCGCCAGCAACTCCGGGACAGGGAGGGAGACCCAGTACTTC.

There are many counts of this clonotype. The genes are TRBV20-1 and TRBJ1-2; D is ambiguous. This CDR3 region has 13 residues. CDR1 and CDR2 from the germline V gene are DFQATT and SNEGSKA (reference sequence). Trimming left V 7 bases short and J 2 bases short, with 14 bases between. The CDR3 is CSVSDRENYGYTF. CDR3 nucleotide sequence: TGCAGTGTATCGGATCGCGAAAACTATGGCTACACCTTC.

A few counts support this clonotype. The chain uses TRBV7-6 and TRBJ1-4; D unclear. The germline V gene encodes CDR1 SGHVS and CDR2 FNYEAQ. Trimming pared 6 bases from V and 5 bases from J, leaving 10 bases between. The CDR3 has 13 amino acids. The CDR3 sequence: CASRLMGNEKLFF. CDR3 sequence (DNA): TGTGCCAGCAGACTCATGGGGAATGAAAAACTGTTTTTT.

The chain employs TRBV20-1 and TRBJ1-1; 8 nucleotides align to TRBD1. The CDR3 has 14 residues. V was pared by 6 bases and J by 1 base, with 7 bases of the junction left unmatched. Per germline, CDR1 DFQATT and CDR2 SNEGSKA (reference sequence). The CDR3 bases are TGCAGTGCCACGACAGGGGATGCGAACACTGAAGCTTTCTTT. Protein sequence: CSATTGDANTEAFF.

This clonotype was counted only a few times. The rearrangement joins TRBV29-1 to TRBJ1-2; 8 bases agree with TRBD1. CDR1 and CDR2 from the germline V gene are SQVTM and ANQGSEA. CDR3 length equals 13 residues. Germline trimming cut 6 bases from V and 4 bases from J; bases unmatched to any gene: 7. The DNA of the CDR3 is TGCAGCGTAGGGACAGGTGGGAGCTATGGCTACACCTTC. Translating it yields CSVGTGGSYGYTF.

This clonotype turned up a few times. Sequence at one end of the junction differs from germline and may be a read error. The rearrangement joins TRBV30 to TRBJ1-1, with a tentative D call TRBD1 (6 bases). The CDR3 is made up of 10 amino acids. The germline V gene has CDR1 GTSNPN and CDR2 SVGIG (reference sequence). The CDR3 spells CASGGGGLHF. CDR3 bases: TGTGCCTCTGGTGGTGGGGGCCTGCACTTT.

This clonotype was recorded a few times. The chain combines TRBV5-1 with TRBJ2-7; 10 bases fit TRBD2. The CDR3 runs to 14 residues. Germline V gives CDR1 SGHRS, CDR2 YFSETQ. V gave up 3 bases and J gave up 7 bases; unmatched junction bases: 7. In DNA, the CDR3 is TGCGCCAGCAGCTCCGGGACTAGCGTCGGGGAGCAGTACTTC. Amino acid sequence: CASSSGTSVGEQYF.

The J gene is TRBJ2-3, the V gene TRBV11-3, with D tentatively TRBD2 (5 bases). The CDR3 is 16 residues long. V lost 4 bases and J lost 2, with 16 bases in between. Germline CDR1 is SGHNT and CDR2 is YENEEA. In DNA form, the CDR3 reads TGTGCCAGCAGCTCCCCCGAGGGCCGCCACACAGATACGCAGTATTTT. It yields the protein CASSSPEGRHTDTQYF.

In this sample, this clonotype turned up many times. This chain joins TRBV15 and TRBJ1-2; TRBD1 matches 8 bases. J was trimmed by 7 bases and V by 3 bases; bases with no gene match: 13. Germline V gives CDR1 LNHNV, CDR2 YYDKDF (reference sequence). There are 16 residues in the CDR3. Here the CDR3 DNA reads TGTGCCACCAGCAGGGGCGGCTATGGACAGGGTGTTGGCTACACCTTC. Its protein is CATSRGGYGQGVGYTF.

This clonotype was seen repeatedly, ten times or more. CDR3 residues: CASSEEGTDEQYF. CDR3 DNA: TGTGCCAGCAGTGAAGAAGGGACAGACGAGCAGTACTTC. The chain links TRBV6-1 to TRBJ2-7, with 7 positions matching TRBD1. The V gene end was trimmed by 1 base and the J gene end by 5 bases; junction bases not matched to a gene: 2. The CDR3 has 13 amino acids. CDR1 and CDR2 from the germline V gene are MNHNS and SASEGT.

This clonotype was seen repeatedly, ten times or more. The J gene is TRBJ2-1, the V gene TRBV18, with 13 positions matching TRBD2. The length of the CDR3 is 14 residues. CDR1 and CDR2 from the germline V gene are KGHSH and LQKENI. V shed 4 bases and J 10 bases; nucleotides not matched to a gene: 4. The CDR3 sequence is CASSRLAGGGEQFF. The CDR3 bases are TGTGCCAGCTCACGACTAGCGGGAGGTGGCGAGCAGTTCTTC.

The table lists this clonotype with a few counts. V and J are TRBV5-1 and TRBJ2-3; D possibly corresponds to TRBD2 (5 bases). In germline, CDR1 is SGHRS, CDR2 YFSETQ. This CDR3 has 14 amino acids. The V end was cut by 6 bases, the J end by 4 bases, with 15 bases between. The CDR3 nucleotides read TGCGCCAGCACCGGGAATAGGGTAGCAGATACGCAGTATTTT. Protein sequence: CASTGNRVADTQYF.